These 26 T cell receptor beta chains originate from one sample sequenced in a study of blood T cell repertoires in COVID-19. Here immunoSEQ multiplex PCR was the method, and the copy in TCRdb shows in-frame clones only, minus some. The table includes tens of thousands of clones, about four fifths detected once. Source material: peripheral blood. Receptors were obtained from a man aged 65 to 85 with acute or convalescent COVID-19.

The chain couples TRBV11-2 to TRBJ2-6; a possible D gene is TRBD1 (5 bases). From germline, CDR1 is SGHAT and CDR2 FQNNGV. Trimming removed 1 base from V and 6 bases from J, with 7 bases in between. The CDR3 spans 14 residues. CDR3 residues: CASSLVGEANVLTF. In DNA form, the CDR3 reads TGTGCCAGCAGCTTAGTAGGGGAGGCCAACGTCCTGACTTTC.

To note about this clone: Other DNA sequences in this sample translate to the same CDR3. The V and J genes are TRBV24-1 and TRBJ2-1; unclear D gene. CDR1 KGHDR and CDR2 SFDVKD come from the germline V gene. Trimming left V 1 base short and J 9 bases short, with 6 bases between. The CDR3 length is 12 residues. The DNA for the CDR3 is TGTGCCACCAGTGATTTTGGCGGTGAGCAGTTCTTC. Protein: CATSDFGGEQFF.

There are many counts of this clone. V gene TRBV15 combines with J gene TRBJ1-2; D is uncertain. This CDR3 is 14 amino acids long. V shed 7 bases and J shed 0 bases, with 12 bases lying between them. Germline V lookup: CDR1 LNHNV, CDR2 YYDKDF (reference sequence). The CDR3 reads CATTPQRTNYGYTF. DNA for the CDR3: TGTGCCACCACCCCCCAGCGTACTAACTATGGCTACACCTTC.

The genes are TRBV2 and TRBJ1-6; a weak D match, TRBD1 (5 bases). CDR3 size: 15 residues. The V gene lost 2 bases and the J gene lost 10 bases, with 15 bases spanning the gap. Germline loops: CDR1 SNHLY, CDR2 FYNNEI. In DNA form, the CDR3 reads TGTGCCAGCAGTGAATGGGGGGTTGTTAGGTCACCCCTCCACTTT. This gives the protein CASSEWGVVRSPLHF.

The gene calls are TRBV27 and TRBJ2-3, with a weak D call TRBD2 (6 bases). This CDR3 comprises 15 residues. Germline V CDR1 and CDR2: MNHEY, SMNVEV (reference sequence). The V and J ends lost 3 bases and 10 bases respectively, with 20 bases between them. CDR3 DNA: TGTGCCAGCAGTTTCACGGGGACTTCAGTAACCCCGCAGTATTTT. This gives the protein CASSFTGTSVTPQYF.

CDR3 in amino acids: CASSRQVSGNIQYF. The DNA of the CDR3 is TGTGCCAGCAGCCGACAGGTGTCGGGCAACATTCAGTACTTC. This sequence joins TRBV3-1 (or the pseudogene TRBV3-2) and TRBJ2-4; D perhaps matches TRBD1 (6 bases). Trimming cost V 4 bases and J 7 bases, with 14 bases left between them. The CDR3 length is 14 residues. CDR1 LGHDT and CDR2 YNNKEL come from the germline V gene (reference sequence).

The chain is built from TRBV3-1 (or the pseudogene TRBV3-2) and TRBJ2-1, with 7 bases lining up with TRBD1. J gave up 7 bases and V 4 bases, and 4 bases lay outside the gene matches. Germline CDR1 and CDR2: LGHDT and YNNKEL (reference sequence). CDR3 size: 13 residues. CDR3 sequence (DNA): TGTGCCAGCAGCCTTTCAGGGGGAAATGAGCAGTTCTTC. This encodes CASSLSGGNEQFF.

The chain is built from TRBV2 and TRBJ2-5, with TRBD2 matching over 7 bases. The CDR3 has 14 amino acids. Trimming took 6 bases from V and 5 from J; bases not matched to a gene: 9. Germline assignment: CDR1 SNHLY and CDR2 FYNNEI. In DNA, the CDR3 is TGTGCCAGCAGGGAGCGGGAAAGAGGGGAGACCCAGTACTTC. Its translation: CASRERERGETQYF.

The V call is TRBV9, the J call TRBJ2-1, with D uncertain. The V gene's germline CDR1 is SGDLS and CDR2 YYNGEE. The CDR3 totals 14 residues. Trimming shortened V by 1 base and J by 6 bases, and 11 bases separated the two germline ends. The CDR3: CASSVSAEVNEQFF. CDR3 sequence (DNA): TGTGCCAGCAGCGTATCGGCTGAGGTCAATGAGCAGTTCTTC.

This sequence joins TRBV15 and TRBJ1-6; D is unclear. Germline V CDR1 and CDR2: LNHNV, YYDKDF (reference sequence). The CDR3 is 15 residues long. Trimming took off 5 bases at V and 0 bases at J, with 8 bases between the two ends. The CDR3 sequence: CATSLPSSYNSPLHF. The CDR3 coding sequence is TGTGCCACCAGCCTCCCGAGCTCCTATAATTCACCCCTCCACTTT.

V usage is TRBV5-6 and J usage is TRBJ2-3, with TRBD2 as a possible D gene (6 bases). This CDR3 region has 15 residues. Germline lookup yields CDR1 SGHDT and CDR2 YYEEEE. Between the trimmed V and J ends, which lost 1 base and 2 bases, there was a span of 11 bases. Here the CDR3 reads CASSLWTTHTDTQYF. The CDR3 DNA is TGTGCCAGCAGCTTGTGGACTACACACACAGATACGCAGTATTTT.

The CDR3 is CASSPQTRANQPQHF. CDR3 DNA: TGTGCCAGCAGCCCTCAAACCAGGGCTAATCAGCCCCAGCATTTT. V gene TRBV16 combines with J gene TRBJ1-5, with a weak D call TRBD1 (5 bases). The germline CDR1 and CDR2 sequences are KGHSY and FQNENV. Deletions cut 4 bases from V and 4 bases from J, with 14 bases between. The CDR3 loop spans 15 amino acids.

This clone has just a few counts. This rearrangement joins TRBV2 to TRBJ2-7; TRBD1 aligns across 10 bases. The CDR3 loop spans 14 amino acids. V lost 4 bases to trimming and J lost 3 bases; unmatched junction nucleotides: 3. Germline-derived CDR1 and CDR2 are SNHLY and FYNNEI. CDR3 sequence (DNA): TGTGCCAGCAGTGGGGGACAGGGGCTCTACGAGCAGTACTTC. Translation: CASSGGQGLYEQYF.

This clone was found once. The chain has TRBV6-6 and TRBJ1-1, with 9 bases matching TRBD1. Per the germline V gene, CDR1 is MNHNY and CDR2 is SVGAGI (reference sequence). CDR3 length equals 14 residues. With V trimmed by 7 bases and J by 1 base, 4 bases remained unmatched. The CDR3 sequence is CASTGQGWNTEAFF. The CDR3 DNA sequence: TGTGCCAGCACCGGACAGGGGTGGAACACTGAAGCTTTCTTT.

The gene calls are TRBV9 and TRBJ1-1; perhaps TRBD1 as D (5 bases). The germline V gene encodes CDR1 SGDLS and CDR2 YYNGEE. CDR3 length equals 13 residues. Between the trimmed V and J ends, which lost 4 bases and 6 bases, there was a span of 13 bases. The CDR3 reads CASSFGPRAEAFF. The CDR3 region has the DNA TGTGCCAGCAGCTTCGGACCCAGGGCTGAAGCTTTCTTT.

Only one count was recorded for this clone. V usage is TRBV27 and J usage is TRBJ2-7, with 9 bases matching TRBD2. CDR1 and CDR2 (germline): MNHEY, SMNVEV (reference sequence). V shed 2 bases and J 5 bases; nucleotides not matched to a gene: 10. This CDR3 is 16 amino acids long. In DNA form, the CDR3 reads TGTGCCAGCAGTTTACGGGCGGGAGGGCAACGAGACGAGCAGTACTTC. It specifies CASSLRAGGQRDEQYF.

This clone was detected only once. This sequence joins TRBV6-5 and TRBJ2-2; possibly TRBD1 for D (5 bases). This CDR3 is 14 amino acids long. Between the trimmed V and J ends, which lost 3 bases and 4 bases, there was a span of 9 bases. The germline V gene encodes CDR1 MNHEY and CDR2 SVGAGI. CDR3 nucleotides: TGTGCCAGCAGTTATAGGACATCCACCGGGGAGCTGTTTTTT. Translation gives CASSYRTSTGELFF.

The V call is TRBV13, the J call TRBJ1-2, with D perhaps matching TRBD1 (6 bases). The CDR3 contains 15 residues. In germline, CDR1 is PRHDT, CDR2 FYEKMQ (reference sequence). Trimming removed 4 bases at V and 8 bases at J, with 20 bases between. CDR3 coding DNA: TGTGCCAGCAGCTATACCAGGGGATCCGCCCGGGGCTACACCTTC. Translating it yields CASSYTRGSARGYTF.

The chain couples TRBV15 to TRBJ2-2; TRBD2 is a possible D gene (6 bases). This CDR3 spans 14 amino acids. Between the trimmed V and J ends, which lost 4 bases and 7 bases, there was a span of 13 bases. From germline, CDR1 is LNHNV and CDR2 YYDKDF (reference sequence). The CDR3: CATSKEGRGGELFF. In nucleotides, the CDR3 is TGTGCCACCAGCAAAGAGGGGCGGGGCGGGGAGCTGTTTTTT.

The chain carries TRBV6-4 and TRBJ1-2; D gene ambiguous. The CDR3 has 13 amino acids. V lost 4 bases and J 3 bases, leaving 9 bases between the germline ends. The germline CDR1 and CDR2 sequences are MRHNA and SNTAGT. The CDR3 region has the DNA TGTGCCAGCAGTGTTGGCCAGGACTATGGCTACACCTTC. Translation gives CASSVGQDYGYTF.

The chain carries TRBV10-3 and TRBJ2-2; D may be TRBD2 (5 bases). Germline V gene lookup returns CDR1 ENHRY and CDR2 SYGVKD. This CDR3 is built from 14 residues. The germline V and J ends were trimmed by 6 bases and 1 base, with 9 bases remaining between them. The CDR3 DNA reads as TGTGCCATCAGCCTACTAGAGAACACCGGGGAGCTGTTTTTT. This sequence encodes CAISLLENTGELFF.

This chain joins TRBV19 and TRBJ2-2, with a weak D call TRBD2 (6 bases). Trimming removed 6 bases from V and 3 bases from J, with 14 bases in between. Germline V gene lookup returns CDR1 LNHDA and CDR2 SQIVND (reference sequence). CDR3 length equals 15 residues. DNA of the CDR3: TGTGCCAGTAGCCTCCAAAGCGGGTACACCGGGGAGCTGTTTTTT. It encodes CASSLQSGYTGELFF.

V is TRBV6-5 and J is TRBJ2-7, with a possible D match to TRBD1 (5 bases). Trimming cost V 7 bases and J 3 bases, with 19 bases left between them. Germline V lookup: CDR1 MNHEY, CDR2 SVGAGI. The CDR3 loop spans 15 amino acids. CDR3 amino acids: CASNVALGALYEQYF. The CDR3 DNA sequence: TGTGCCAGCAATGTGGCCCTAGGGGCCCTCTACGAGCAGTACTTC.

V gene TRBV2 combines with J gene TRBJ2-2; 12 positions agree with TRBD2. The CDR3 consists of 16 residues. J was trimmed by 4 bases and V by 4 bases; bases with no gene match: 4. The germline gives CDR1 SNHLY, CDR2 FYNNEI. The CDR3 is CASSGLAGALTGELFF. CDR3 sequence (DNA): TGTGCCAGCAGTGGACTAGCGGGGGCCCTCACCGGGGAGCTGTTTTTT.

This chain connects TRBV15 to TRBJ2-1, with 12 bases matching TRBD2. Germline V lookup: CDR1 LNHNV, CDR2 YYDKDF (reference sequence). This CDR3 contains 14 residues. J gave up 6 bases and V 3 bases, and 0 bases lay outside the gene matches. The CDR3 here is CATSRGLAGNEQFF. For the CDR3, the DNA is TGTGCCACCAGCAGGGGACTAGCGGGCAATGAGCAGTTCTTC.

The V call is TRBV18, the J call TRBJ2-3; 9 bases match TRBD2. CDR3 size: 19 residues. Per germline, CDR1 KGHSH and CDR2 LQKENI. V was clipped by 6 bases and J by 0 bases; unmatched bases: 16. CDR3 DNA sequence: TGTGCCAGCTCCCCCGCCCGGACACGACTAGCGGAGAGCACAGATACGCAGTATTTT. Its translation: CASSPARTRLAESTDTQYF.